These 20 T cell receptor beta chains came from one sample sequenced in a study of blood T cell repertoires in COVID-19. The repertoire was sequenced with immunoSEQ multiplex PCR; TCRdb's copy has only in-frame clones and lacks some. There are hundreds of thousands of clones in the sample; 90% occur only once, and 1.7% lies in the top ten. Sequenced input: PBMCs or T cells enriched from blood (not recorded which). The receptor source for this set is a woman aged 18-35 years with acute COVID-19.

V usage is TRBV6-5 and J usage is TRBJ2-4; 8 bases are a match to TRBD1. The CDR3 runs 13 residues. V dropped 6 bases and J dropped 8; count of bases not matched to a gene: 6. Germline V gene lookup returns CDR1 MNHEY and CDR2 SVGAGI. The CDR3 reads CASSWTGQYIQYF. Here the CDR3 DNA reads TGTGCCAGCAGCTGGACAGGGCAGTACATTCAGTACTTC.

Remarks on this clone: This sample also contains other DNA sequences that code for the same CDR3. J is TRBJ2-7 and V is TRBV28; a weak D match, TRBD2 (5 bases). Germline V gene lookup returns CDR1 MDHEN and CDR2 SYDVKM. The ends were cut back, 3 bases at V and 0 bases at J, with 9 bases in the middle. This CDR3 region has 14 residues. The CDR3 DNA reads TGTGCCAGCAGTTTGGCGGGTAGCTCCTACGAGCAGTACTTC. Translation gives CASSLAGSSYEQYF.

The chain couples TRBV7-2 to TRBJ1-4; no clear D gene. Germline V gives CDR1 SGHTA, CDR2 FQGNSA. V was cut by 2 bases and J by 7 bases, with 17 bases left in between. The CDR3 contains 16 residues. DNA of the CDR3: TGTGCCAGCAGCTTACGTCACGGACTTAGGAGTGAAAAACTGTTTTTT. Protein: CASSLRHGLRSEKLFF.

The chain recombines TRBV11-2 with TRBJ2-7; 12 bases fit TRBD2. Germline V lookup: CDR1 SGHAT, CDR2 FQNNGV. The CDR3 consists of 15 residues. With 4 bases clipped from V and 0 bases from J, the junction kept 1 base outside the gene matches. CDR3 in DNA: TGTGCCAGCAGCTGGACTAGCGGGATCTCCTACGAGCAGTACTTC. This gives the protein CASSWTSGISYEQYF.

The rearrangement joins TRBV15 to TRBJ1-5, with D perhaps matching TRBD1 (5 bases). CDR1 LNHNV and CDR2 YYDKDF come from the germline V gene (reference sequence). The germline V and J ends were trimmed by 0 bases and 9 bases, with 12 bases remaining between them. The CDR3 covers 14 residues. The CDR3 sequence is CATSREMGLVPQHF. The CDR3 nucleotides read TGTGCCACCAGCAGAGAGATGGGGCTGGTGCCCCAGCATTTT.

This chain links TRBV7-9 with TRBJ1-1, with D uncertain. Trimming stripped 1 base from V and 4 bases from J, with 4 bases between. Per the germline V gene, CDR1 is SEHNR and CDR2 is FQNEAQ (reference sequence). The CDR3 sequence is 12 residues long. The CDR3 DNA reads TGTGCCAGCAGCTTAGGTCTCACTGAAGCTTTCTTT. This sequence encodes CASSLGLTEAFF.

V gene TRBV5-5 combines with J gene TRBJ1-2, with TRBD1 identical over 7 bases. Unmatched junction bases numbered 7, after V lost 4 bases and J lost 4 bases. Germline V gene lookup returns CDR1 SGHKS and CDR2 YYEKEE (reference sequence). This CDR3 region has 14 residues. CDR3 loop: CASSTLTGSYGYTF. CDR3 sequence (DNA): TGTGCCAGCAGCACCCTGACAGGGTCCTATGGCTACACCTTC.

The chain uses TRBV9 and TRBJ2-2, with a tentative D call TRBD2 (5 bases). V lost 3 bases and J lost 4, with 13 bases in between. This CDR3 has 15 amino acids. The V gene's germline CDR1 is SGDLS and CDR2 YYNGEE. CDR3 sequence reads: CASSEVREGTGELFF. CDR3 sequence (DNA): TGTGCCAGCAGCGAAGTGAGAGAGGGCACCGGGGAGCTGTTTTTT.

In the case of this clone: An end of the junction differs from the germline gene, which may be a read error. The genes are TRBV28 and TRBJ2-7; 8 bases are a match to TRBD1. The CDR3 runs 13 residues. In germline, CDR1 is MDHEN, CDR2 SYDVKM. CDR3 region: CASSLIGDRPWNF. CDR3 DNA sequence: TGTGCCAGCAGTTTAATAGGGGACAGGCCTTGGAACTTC.

This chain connects TRBV6-5 to TRBJ1-3, with 11 positions matching TRBD1. CDR3 length equals 14 residues. Looked up from germline, CDR1 is MNHEY and CDR2 is SVGAGI. V trimming: 8 bases; J trimming: 2 bases; junction bases outside the gene matches: 2. CDR3 sequence reads: CASGQGATGNTIYF. CDR3 coding DNA: TGTGCCAGCGGACAGGGGGCAACTGGAAACACCATATATTTT.

V usage is TRBV27 and J usage is TRBJ2-1, with D possibly matching TRBD2 (10 bases). Germline lookup yields CDR1 MNHEY and CDR2 SMNVEV (reference sequence). V lost 5 bases and J 13 bases, leaving 27 bases between the germline ends. This CDR3 has 16 residues. The CDR3 nucleotides are TGTGCCAGCAGTCACTCCGGGACAGGGAAACTAGCGGGACAGTTCTTC. This translates into CASSHSGTGKLAGQFF.

This chain connects TRBV2 to TRBJ2-1, with TRBD2 as a possible D gene (5 bases). V lost 2 bases and J 6 bases, leaving 8 bases between the germline ends. CDR1 is SNHLY, CDR2 FYNNEI, per germline. This CDR3 spans 13 amino acids. In nucleotides, the CDR3 is TGTGCCAGCAGTGAATTCACTAGCAATGAGCAGTTCTTC. Translation: CASSEFTSNEQFF.

V usage is TRBV19 and J usage is TRBJ2-4, with 9 bases fitting TRBD2. V shed 3 bases, J shed 5 bases, and the junction held 5 bases outside the gene matches. The CDR3 is 15 residues long. Germline V CDR1 and CDR2: LNHDA, SQIVND (reference sequence). The CDR3 protein is CASSIQREDENIQYF. The CDR3 coding sequence is TGTGCCAGTAGTATCCAGCGGGAGGATGAAAACATTCAGTACTTC.

This chain links TRBV28 with TRBJ2-7, with 7 bases identical to TRBD2. Looked up from germline, CDR1 is MDHEN and CDR2 is SYDVKM. V lost 1 base and J lost 3; bases outside the gene matches: 15. CDR3 size: 18 residues. The CDR3 sequence: CASSLSPGLAAEIYEQYF. The CDR3 region has the DNA TGTGCCAGCAGTTTATCACCCGGTCTAGCGGCGGAGATCTACGAGCAGTACTTC.

The chain couples TRBV27 to TRBJ2-2; possibly TRBD2 for D (6 bases). Germline V CDR1 and CDR2: MNHEY, SMNVEV (reference sequence). V was clipped by 6 bases and J by 8 bases, with 19 bases between them. The length of the CDR3 is 15 residues. CDR3 DNA: TGTGCCAGCAGAAGGGGACTTCGGATGGGGGGGGAGCTGTTTTTT. This gives the protein CASRRGLRMGGELFF.

This clone has only one observation. The chain uses TRBV7-2 and TRBJ1-5; 9 bases are shared with TRBD1. This CDR3 contains 14 residues. Germline CDR1 is SGHTA and CDR2 is FQGNSA. V dropped 6 bases and J dropped 5; count of bases not matched to a gene: 5. CDR3 nucleotide sequence: TGTGCCAGCAGTAGAACAGGGGGCGATCAGCCCCAGCATTTT. This translates into CASSRTGGDQPQHF.

This chain connects TRBV5-4 to TRBJ2-5, with a weak D call TRBD1 (6 bases). CDR1 and CDR2 from the germline V gene are SGHNT and YYREEE (reference sequence). V lost 0 bases and J lost 9, with 9 bases in between. The CDR3 sequence is 12 residues long. Here the CDR3 reads CASSLVQGSQYF. The CDR3 DNA reads TGTGCCAGCAGCTTGGTACAGGGATCCCAGTACTTC.

The chain recombines TRBV29-1 with TRBJ1-1; perhaps TRBD1 as D (6 bases). The germline V and J ends were trimmed by 4 bases and 2 bases, with 11 bases remaining between them. The CDR3 is made up of 13 amino acids. Looked up from germline, CDR1 is SQVTM and CDR2 is ANQGSEA. In DNA form, the CDR3 reads TGCAGCGTTGGGGGGCAGATCAACACTGAAGCTTTCTTT. It codes for CSVGGQINTEAFF.

This sequence joins TRBV6-5 and TRBJ1-2, with D perhaps TRBD1 (6 bases). Trimming cost V 8 bases and J 7 bases, with 14 bases left between them. The CDR3 is made up of 12 amino acids. Germline CDR1 and CDR2: MNHEY and SVGAGI. CDR3 region: CASLLQGFGYTF. In DNA, the CDR3 is TGTGCCAGCTTATTACAGGGTTTTGGCTACACCTTC.

V gene TRBV5-1 combines with J gene TRBJ2-1; D uncertain. The CDR3 sequence is 15 residues long. V lost 0 bases to trimming and J lost 2 bases, with 9 bases between them. Germline-derived CDR1 and CDR2 are SGHRS and YFSETQ. The CDR3 loop reads CASSLVPETYNEQFF. CDR3 in DNA: TGCGCCAGCAGCTTGGTACCGGAGACCTACAATGAGCAGTTCTTC.